These 3 T cell receptor beta chains share one sample of origin, sequenced in a study of T cell responses to AZD1222 COVID-19 vaccine. Assay used: immunoSEQ multiplex PCR; TCRdb lists only in-frame clones, some missing. This sample has some 150,000 clones, with more than 80% found just once. The sequences come from peripheral blood, collected on day 0 of AZD1222 vaccination. Receptors originate from an adult in good health.

The CDR3 nucleotides are TGCGCCAGCAGCCAAGTAGCCGGACAGGGCAATCAGCCCCAGCATTTT. Its protein is CASSQVAGQGNQPQHF. The gene calls are TRBV4-1 and TRBJ1-5; the match to TRBD1 covers 7 bases. The CDR3 extends over 16 amino acids. Unmatched junction bases numbered 5, after V lost 1 base and J lost 2 bases. The germline V gene encodes CDR1 MGHRA and CDR2 YSYEKL.

CDR3 sequence: CASSLDIDLVNTIYF. CDR3 sequence (DNA): TGTGCCAGCAGCTTAGATATAGACCTCGTAAACACCATATATTTT. The V and J genes are TRBV7-2 and TRBJ1-3, with no clear D. The germline V gene has CDR1 SGHTA and CDR2 FQGNSA. V shed 1 base and J shed 6 bases, with 13 bases lying between them. The CDR3 runs 15 residues.

The chain links TRBV21-1 to TRBJ2-4. TRBV21-1 is a recognized pseudogene. The CDR3 runs to 19 residues. Written as DNA, the CDR3 is TGTGCCAGCAGCAGAGAGGCGTTTCCCTGGGGGATAGCCAAAAACATTCAGTACTTC. Amino acid sequence: CASSREAFPWGIAKNIQYF.